Each of the 21 T cell receptor beta chains below was sequenced from the same sample in a study of T-cell memory formation after mild COVID-19. TCRdb reanalysed the 5' RACE reads using MiXCR and keeps one entry per CDR3 protein. The table records about 110,000 distinct CDR3 sequences, roughly a sixth of them present only once. The sequencing input was PBMCs or a T cell subset sorted from them (not recorded which). The receptor source for this set is a man between 18 and 35 years old who had mild COVID-19 (a few samples of this study predate the infection). Cell type and time point are not known.

V and J are TRBV5-6 and TRBJ2-1; D call uncertain. There are 13 residues in the CDR3. Germline V gives CDR1 SGHDT, CDR2 YYEEEE. The germline V and J ends were trimmed by 1 base and 10 bases, with 12 bases remaining between them. The CDR3 DNA reads TGTGCCAGCAGCTTGCCTCCGGTTAACGAGCAGTTCTTC. Amino acid sequence: CASSLPPVNEQFF.

This chain connects TRBV12-3 or TRBV12-4 to TRBJ2-7; possible D gene TRBD1, 5 bases. This CDR3 has 12 amino acids. The V end lost 5 bases, the J end lost 3 bases, and 8 bases lay between the germline ends. Written as DNA, the CDR3 is TGTGCCAGCAGTAAACAGGACTACGAGCAGTACGTC. Translation: CASSKQDYEQYV.

This clonotype was counted between two and nine times. This chain joins TRBV7-2 and TRBJ2-1, with 8 positions matching TRBD2. Germline-derived CDR1 and CDR2 are SGHTA and FQGNSA. The ends lost 0 bases at V and 13 bases at J; junction bases unmatched: 11. The CDR3 is 15 residues long. CDR3 sequence: CASSLASGGGIEQFF. Written as DNA, the CDR3 is TGTGCCAGCAGCTTAGCCTCGGGCGGGGGGATTGAACAGTTCTTC.

This rearrangement joins TRBV3-1 to TRBJ2-1, with 9 nucleotides matching TRBD1. The germline CDR1 and CDR2 sequences are LGHDT and YNNKEL (reference sequence). This CDR3 comprises 14 residues. V shed 5 bases and J 12 bases; nucleotides not matched to a gene: 11. The CDR3 here is CASSTSQADRGQFF. The DNA of the CDR3 is TGTGCCAGCAGCACTAGCCAGGCGGACAGGGGGCAGTTCTTC.

The chain employs TRBV5-6 and TRBJ2-5, with a tentative D call TRBD1 (6 bases). The CDR3 length is 15 residues. Germline V CDR1 and CDR2: SGHDT, YYEEEE. V lost 6 bases, J lost 0 bases, and 15 bases lay in between. The CDR3 DNA reads TGTGCCAGCAAAAGGGACACTTCGTACCAAGAGACCCAGTACTTC. It specifies CASKRDTSYQETQYF.

The genes are TRBV7-2 and TRBJ2-5; D is uncertain. V dropped 3 bases and J dropped 1 base, with 6 bases sitting between them. Germline V gene lookup returns CDR1 SGHTA and CDR2 FQGNSA. CDR3 length: 13 amino acids. The CDR3 sequence: CASSLQFQETQYF. The CDR3 nucleotides are TGTGCCAGCAGCTTGCAGTTCCAAGAGACCCAGTACTTC.

This clonotype was detected a few times. The chain combines TRBV7-2 with TRBJ2-5; TRBD1 aligns across 8 bases. Trimming cost V 5 bases and J 4 bases; bases outside gene matches: 6. CDR3 length equals 14 residues. Germline V lookup: CDR1 SGHTA, CDR2 FQGNSA. The DNA for the CDR3 is TGTGCCAGCAGCCAAAGTCAGGGGGCAGAGACCCAGTACTTC. Its protein is CASSQSQGAETQYF.

The chain has TRBV3-1 and TRBJ2-5; the match to TRBD2 covers 8 bases. In germline, CDR1 is LGHDT, CDR2 YNNKEL (reference sequence). V lost 3 bases and J lost 6; bases outside the gene matches: 9. This CDR3 has 15 residues. CDR3 DNA: TGTGCCAGCAGCCAGGAGGGACTAGTGGGAAAGACCCAGTACTTC. Protein: CASSQEGLVGKTQYF.

This clonotype turned up a few times. The chain employs TRBV2 and TRBJ2-7; D tentatively fits TRBD1 or TRBD2 (6 bases each). Germline lookup yields CDR1 SNHLY and CDR2 FYNNEI. V lost 2 bases and J 6 bases, leaving 17 bases between the germline ends. CDR3 length equals 15 residues. CDR3 bases: TGTGCCAGCAGTGAAATCGAGGGGGGTTACGGCGAGCAGTACTTC. Protein product: CASSEIEGGYGEQYF.

This clonotype came up many times. This chain joins TRBV12-3 or TRBV12-4 and TRBJ2-1; 9 nucleotides match TRBD1. With V trimmed by 6 bases and J by 6 bases, 12 bases remained unmatched. The CDR3 runs to 16 residues. The CDR3 loop reads CASSSTGGWVRNEQFF. CDR3 DNA sequence: TGTGCCAGCAGCTCGACAGGGGGTTGGGTACGCAATGAGCAGTTCTTC.

This clonotype has a single count. The V gene is TRBV29-1, the J gene TRBJ1-4, with D possibly matching TRBD1 (6 bases). The germline V gene encodes CDR1 SQVTM and CDR2 ANQGSEA. V was cut by 4 bases and J by 5 bases, with 11 bases left in between. The CDR3 contains 13 residues. The CDR3 sequence: CSVAGHPNEKLFF. The CDR3 DNA follows: TGCAGCGTTGCGGGACACCCGAATGAAAAACTGTTTTTT. The complete variable domain, with remaining parts taken from reference TRBV29-1 and TRBJ1-4, reads SAVISQKPSRDICQRGTSLTIQCQVDSQVTMMFWYRQQPGQSLTLIATANQGSEATYESGFVIDKFPISRPNLTFSTLTVSNMSPEDSSIYLCSVAGHPNEKLFFGSGTQLSVL.

This clonotype was seen a few times. The rearrangement joins TRBV5-4 to TRBJ1-4; D possibly corresponds to TRBD1 (5 bases). Germline CDR1 reads SGHNT; CDR2 reads YYREEE (reference sequence). This CDR3 is 19 amino acids long. Trimming removed 4 bases at V and 0 bases at J, with 22 bases between. The DNA for the CDR3 is TGTGCCAGCAGCGACCTCCGGGACGGATTTTTTGCAACTAATGAAAAACTGTTTTTT. It specifies CASSDLRDGFFATNEKLFF.

J is TRBJ2-3 and V is TRBV5-1; the D is unclear. Germline CDR1 reads SGHRS; CDR2 reads YFSETQ. This CDR3 has 15 amino acids. Between the trimmed V and J ends, which lost 2 bases and 1 base, there was a span of 11 bases. CDR3 loop: CASSLLVARTDTQYF. The CDR3 nucleotides read TGCGCCAGCAGCTTATTAGTAGCCCGCACAGATACGCAGTATTTT.

This chain connects TRBV10-3 to TRBJ2-3; tentative D call: TRBD2 (6 bases). The CDR3 is made up of 15 amino acids. Trimming left V 8 bases short and J 0 bases short, with 15 bases between. CDR1 is ENHRY and CDR2 is SYGVKD in the germline V gene. The CDR3 DNA is TGTGCCATCGGAAGAGTAGGAGGGAGCACAGATACGCAGTATTTT. Its protein product is CAIGRVGGSTDTQYF.

The chain combines TRBV12-3 or TRBV12-4 with TRBJ1-6; no reliable D call. There are 15 residues in the CDR3. Trimming took off 3 bases at V and 8 bases at J, with 14 bases between the two ends. In nucleotides, the CDR3 is TGTGCCAGCAGTTTGAGGACGGGTTCGGATTCACCCCTCCACTTT. Protein product: CASSLRTGSDSPLHF.

This clonotype was counted ten times or more. V and J are TRBV9 and TRBJ2-1; 11 bases are shared with TRBD2. The CDR3 has 14 amino acids. CDR1 is SGDLS, CDR2 YYNGEE, per germline. Losses at the gene ends were 4 bases for V and 4 bases for J; bases not matched to a gene: 1. In DNA, the CDR3 is TGTGCCAGCAGCCCTAGCGGGGGGTACAATGAGCAGTTCTTC. Its protein product is CASSPSGGYNEQFF. Full variable domain (outside the CDR3, taken from reference TRBV9 and TRBJ2-1): DSGVTQTPKHLITATGQRVTLRCSPRSGDLSVYWYQQSLDQGLQFLIQYYNGEERAKGNILERFSAQQFPDLHSELNLSSLELGDSALYFCASSPSGGYNEQFFGPGTRLTVL.

This clonotype came up a few times. This chain connects TRBV5-5 to TRBJ2-7; the D is unclear. CDR3 length: 14 amino acids. V lost 0 bases and J lost 6, with 13 bases in between. Germline V gene sequence: CDR1 SGHKS, CDR2 YYEKEE (reference sequence). CDR3 protein: CASSLASLLGEQYF. The CDR3 DNA reads TGTGCCAGCAGCTTGGCCTCCCTTTTGGGCGAGCAGTACTTC.

A few counts support this clonotype. Relative to the germline gene, one junction end is altered; a read error may explain this. The chain recombines TRBV7-9 with TRBJ2-3; unclear D gene. The germline CDR1 and CDR2 sequences are SEHNR and FQNEAQ (reference sequence). This CDR3 is 10 amino acids long. The CDR3 loop is CAIRKEAIDF. CDR3 bases: TGTGCCATCAGAAAAGAGGCTATAGACTTT.

V is TRBV7-9 and J is TRBJ1-1; D call uncertain. V shed 6 bases and J shed 5 bases, with 10 bases lying between them. There are 12 residues in the CDR3. The V gene's germline CDR1 is SEHNR and CDR2 FQNEAQ (reference sequence). In nucleotides, the CDR3 is TGTGCCAGCAGTCCATCGGGGACTGAAGCTTTCTTT. This sequence encodes CASSPSGTEAFF.

This clonotype turned up a few times. This chain links TRBV18 with TRBJ2-4; tentative D call: TRBD1 (6 bases). Germline loops: CDR1 KGHSH, CDR2 LQKENI. The CDR3 covers 13 residues. Trimming left V 2 bases short and J 10 bases short, with 12 bases between. CDR3 loop: CASSPRERGIQYF. CDR3 DNA: TGTGCCAGCTCACCAAGGGAAAGGGGGATTCAGTACTTC. Full variable domain (outside the CDR3, taken from reference TRBV18 and TRBJ2-4): NAGVMQNPRHLVRRRGQEARLRCSPMKGHSHVYWYRQLPEEGLKFMVYLQKENIIDESGMPKERFSAEFPKEGPSILRIQQVVRGDSAAYFCASSPRERGIQYFGAGTRLSVL.

The chain carries TRBV7-6 and TRBJ2-2; D perhaps matches TRBD1 (6 bases). Deletions cut 5 bases from V and 2 bases from J, with 15 bases between. Looked up from germline, CDR1 is SGHVS and CDR2 is FNYEAQ. The CDR3 has 16 residues. The CDR3 coding sequence is TGTGCCAGCAGCCTCTCCACAGGGATAAACACCGGGGAGCTGTTTTTT. Protein product: CASSLSTGINTGELFF.